This T cell receptor beta chain originates from a study of blood T cell repertoires in COVID-19. Followed longitudinally, the Seattle patients had been enrolled during active infection. The data were produced by immunoSEQ multiplex PCR, yet TCRdb's version contains in-frame clones alone and is incomplete. The sample includes hundreds of thousands of clones, 89% seen only once; the top ten take roughly 0.92%. This CDR3 is built from 14 residues. J was trimmed by 1 base and V by 5 bases; bases with no gene match: 3. The germline V gene encodes CDR1 SGHAT and CDR2 FQNNGV. The receptor's source is a man aged 18 to 29 with COVID-19, enrolled during active disease. Sequenced input: peripheral blood. V and J are TRBV11-2 and TRBJ2-5, with 8 bases matching TRBD2. The CDR3 loop reads CASSPGTSQETQYF. In nucleotides, the CDR3 is TGTGCCAGCAGCCCTGGGACTAGCCAAGAGACCCAGTACTTC. Full variable domain (outside the CDR3, taken from reference TRBV11-2 and TRBJ2-5): EAGVAQSPRYKIIEKRQSVAFWCNPISGHATLYWYQQILGQGPKLLIQFQNNGVVDDSQLPKDRFSAERLKGVDSTLKIQPAKLEDSAVYLCASSPGTSQETQYFGPGTRLLVL.